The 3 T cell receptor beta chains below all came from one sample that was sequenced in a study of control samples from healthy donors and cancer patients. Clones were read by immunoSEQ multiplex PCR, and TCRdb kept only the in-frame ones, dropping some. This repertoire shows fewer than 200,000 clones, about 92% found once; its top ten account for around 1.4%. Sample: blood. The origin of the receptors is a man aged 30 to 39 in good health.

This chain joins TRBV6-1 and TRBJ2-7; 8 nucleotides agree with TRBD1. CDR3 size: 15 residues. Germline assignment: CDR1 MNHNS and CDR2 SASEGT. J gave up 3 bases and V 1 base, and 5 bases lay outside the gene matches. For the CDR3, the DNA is TGTGCCAGCAGTGAAGGGCAGGGGGCTGTCTACGAGCAGTACTTC. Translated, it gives CASSEGQGAVYEQYF.

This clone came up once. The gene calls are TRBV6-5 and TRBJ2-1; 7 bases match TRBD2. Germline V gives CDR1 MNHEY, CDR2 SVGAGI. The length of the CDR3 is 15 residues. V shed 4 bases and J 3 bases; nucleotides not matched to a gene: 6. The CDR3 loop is CASSLGGGGYNEQFF. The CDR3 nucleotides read TGTGCCAGCAGTTTAGGCGGGGGAGGCTACAATGAGCAGTTCTTC.

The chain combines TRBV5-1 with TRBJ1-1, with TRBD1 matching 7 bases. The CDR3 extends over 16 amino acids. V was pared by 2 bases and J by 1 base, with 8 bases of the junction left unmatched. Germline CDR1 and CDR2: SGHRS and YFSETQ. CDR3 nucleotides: TGCGCCAGCAGCTTCCAGGGCTCAGGGGGGAACACTGAAGCTTTCTTT. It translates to CASSFQGSGGNTEAFF. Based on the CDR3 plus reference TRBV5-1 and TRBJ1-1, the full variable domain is KAGVTQTPRYLIKTRGQQVTLSCSPISGHRSVSWYQQTPGQGLQFLFEYFSETQRNKGNFPGRFSGRQFSNSRSEMNVSTLELGDSALYLCASSFQGSGGNTEAFFGQGTRLTVV.